The 4 T cell receptor beta chains presented below share a single source sample, sequenced in a study of regulatory T cells in long-lasting Graves disease. Time point reported: persistent/refractory GD, antithyroid drugs over 5 years with positive TRAb. PBMC-extracted RNA yielded the TCR library. Libraries of TCR beta came from iRepertoire HTBI primers plus Arm-PCR of CDR3 regions. TCRdb itself ran the multiplex PCR reads through MiXCR, one entry per CDR3 protein. There are 400,000 to 500,000 distinct CDR3 sequences in the sample; under 25% occur only once, and more than 6% lies in the top ten. The specimen comprised peripheral blood mononuclear cells (PBMCs), sampled when the disease was refractory, from a patient treated with antithyroid drugs. These receptors all stem from a female donor with Graves disease.

This clonotype was picked up many times. This sequence joins TRBV6-5 and TRBJ2-7, with TRBD2 identical over 9 bases. V lost 2 bases and J lost 4; bases outside the gene matches: 6. This CDR3 comprises 15 residues. Germline CDR1 reads MNHEY; CDR2 reads SVGAGI. The CDR3 DNA reads TGTGCCAGCAGTTACGATATTAGCGGGAGTTACGAGCAGTACTTC. The encoded protein is CASSYDISGSYEQYF.

This rearrangement joins TRBV20-1 to TRBJ2-2; TRBD1 aligns across 8 bases. The CDR3 totals 14 residues. Trimming removed 2 bases from V and 7 bases from J; junction bases left unmatched: 6. Germline loops: CDR1 DFQATT, CDR2 SNEGSKA (reference sequence). CDR3 sequence reads: CSARQGALDGELFF. CDR3 coding DNA: TGCAGTGCTAGACAGGGGGCATTGGACGGGGAGCTGTTTTTT.

This clonotype was observed once. CDR3 nucleotide sequence: TGCAGCGGCGGGACGGAGAACACCGGGGAGCTGTTTTTT. Protein product: CSGGTENTGELFF. This rearrangement joins TRBV29-1 to TRBJ2-2; TRBD2 might be the D (6 bases). The germline V gene encodes CDR1 SQVTM and CDR2 ANQGSEA. The CDR3 runs to 13 residues. V gave up 7 bases and J gave up 1 base, with 10 bases separating them.

Comments on this clonotype: Possible read error: a much larger clone is one base away. The V and J genes are TRBV6-1 and TRBJ1-2; D gene uncertain. CDR1 and CDR2 (germline): MNHNS, SASEGT. This CDR3 comprises 13 residues. Trimming shortened V by 8 bases and J by 7 bases, and 17 bases separated the two germline ends. The CDR3 DNA follows: TGTGCCAGCTTGACGGCCGTCTACTGTGGCTACACCTTC. The encoded protein is CASLTAVYCGYTF.